These 26 T cell receptor beta chains were all obtained from the same sample, sequenced in a study of type 1 and type 2 diabetes patients. Genomic DNA was the PCR template. Multiplex PCR with 30 forward and 13 reverse primers amplified the TCR beta CDR3. TCRdb reprocessed the multiplex PCR reads with MiXCR, giving one entry per CDR3 protein. The table has 250,000 or so distinct CDR3 sequences, around 47% seen once. The material sequenced was peripheral blood mononuclear cells (PBMCs). Receptors originate from a man between 18 and 35 years old with type 2 diabetes.

This clonotype showed up just a few times. The V gene is TRBV19, the J gene TRBJ2-6, with a tentative D call TRBD1 (5 bases). V shed 3 bases and J shed 0 bases, with 9 bases lying between them. In germline, CDR1 is LNHDA, CDR2 SQIVND (reference sequence). The CDR3 consists of 16 residues. CDR3 residues: CASSILGDSGANVLTF. The CDR3 DNA reads as TGTGCCAGTAGTATCTTAGGGGACTCTGGGGCCAACGTCCTGACTTTC.

The rearrangement uses TRBV28 and TRBJ2-7, with 9 bases that match TRBD2. This CDR3 is built from 14 residues. Trimming removed 5 bases from V and 7 bases from J; junction bases left unmatched: 9. Germline V gene lookup returns CDR1 MDHEN and CDR2 SYDVKM. The CDR3 reads CASSRLAGLPEQYF. The CDR3 nucleotides read TGTGCCAGCAGTCGTCTAGCGGGGCTCCCTGAGCAGTACTTC.

This clonotype was detected a few times. In DNA, the CDR3 is TGTGCCAGCAGTCCGACGGAACCGAACACCGGGGAGCTGTTTTTT. This codes for CASSPTEPNTGELFF. The chain uses TRBV9 and TRBJ2-2; D not certain. CDR1 is SGDLS and CDR2 is YYNGEE in the germline V gene. CDR3 length equals 15 residues. The V end was cut by 5 bases, the J end by 0 bases, with 11 bases between. Using reference TRBV9 and TRBJ2-2 for the parts outside the CDR3, the full variable domain is DSGVTQTPKHLITATGQRVTLRCSPRSGDLSVYWYQQSLDQGLQFLIQYYNGEERAKGNILERFSAQQFPDLHSELNLSSLELGDSALYFCASSPTEPNTGELFFGEGSRLTVL.

This chain uses TRBV11-2 with TRBJ2-2; D uncertain. This CDR3 region has 16 residues. The germline V and J ends were trimmed by 7 bases and 1 base, with 16 bases remaining between them. Germline CDR1 SGHAT, CDR2 FQNNGV. CDR3 in amino acids: CASTHLGRMNTGELFF. In DNA, the CDR3 is TGTGCCAGCACCCACCTGGGCAGGATGAACACCGGGGAGCTGTTTTTT.

V usage is TRBV7-2 and J usage is TRBJ2-1; 9 bases align to TRBD1. The CDR3 is 16 residues long. Germline V gene lookup returns CDR1 SGHTA and CDR2 FQGNSA. The trim removed 5 bases at V and 8 bases at J, leaving 13 bases unmatched. The CDR3 nucleotides read TGTGCCAGCAGCATAGAAAAGGGACAGGGAGTTGATGAGCAGTTCTTC. Translating gives CASSIEKGQGVDEQFF.

The V and J genes are TRBV3-1 and TRBJ2-7; 11 nucleotides align to TRBD2. CDR1 and CDR2 from the germline V gene are LGHDT and YNNKEL (reference sequence). The CDR3 is made up of 16 amino acids. V shed 1 base, J shed 4 bases, and the junction held 6 bases outside the gene matches. Here the CDR3 reads CASSQAVTSGAYEQYF. The DNA for the CDR3 is TGTGCCAGCAGCCAAGCGGTGACTAGCGGGGCTTACGAGCAGTACTTC.

This clonotype was detected only once. J is TRBJ2-7 and V is TRBV5-1; maybe TRBD2 (6 bases). Trimming removed 2 bases from V and 3 bases from J, with 12 bases in between. Germline CDR1 is SGHRS and CDR2 is YFSETQ. This CDR3 spans 14 amino acids. DNA of the CDR3: TGCGCCAGCAGCTTAAGAGTCGGGAGCTACGAGCAGTACTTC. Its protein is CASSLRVGSYEQYF.

This clonotype was observed at least ten times. The chain joins TRBV29-1 to TRBJ2-2, with 7 bases aligning to TRBD2. V trimming: 4 bases; J trimming: 1 base; junction bases outside the gene matches: 9. The germline CDR1 and CDR2 sequences are SQVTM and ANQGSEA. The CDR3 length is 16 residues. This CDR3 is CSVVGGTVLNTGELFF. The CDR3 DNA sequence: TGCAGCGTTGTGGGGGGGACGGTCTTGAACACCGGGGAGCTGTTTTTT.

With regard to this clonotype: One base away lies a much larger clone, so this may be a sequencing read error. The rearrangement joins TRBV15 to TRBJ1-1; 7 nucleotides line up with TRBD1. The V gene end was trimmed by 7 bases and the J gene end by 0 bases; junction bases not matched to a gene: 2. CDR3 length equals 13 residues. CDR1 is LNHNV and CDR2 is YYDKDF in the germline V gene (reference sequence). The CDR3 DNA follows: TGTGCCACCACCAGGGGGGTGAACACTGAAGCTTTCTTT. Its protein product is CATTRGVNTEAFF.

V is TRBV12-3 or TRBV12-4 and J is TRBJ2-7; the match to TRBD2 covers 11 bases. V shed 5 bases, J shed 2 bases, and the junction held 2 bases outside the gene matches. The CDR3 is 14 residues long. CDR3 nucleotide sequence: TGTGCCAGCAGTATTAGCGGGGGGGCCTACGAGCAGTACTTC. Translating gives CASSISGGAYEQYF.

This clonotype was found a few times. The rearrangement links TRBV24-1 to TRBJ2-2; TRBD1 or TRBD2 may be the D gene (6 bases each). Germline values: CDR1 KGHDR, CDR2 SFDVKD. The CDR3 sequence is 14 residues long. V lost 5 bases, J lost 3 bases, and 9 bases lay in between. CDR3 sequence reads: CATSGGAHTGELFF. The DNA of the CDR3 is TGTGCCACCAGTGGGGGGGCGCACACCGGGGAGCTGTTTTTT.

This rearrangement joins TRBV14 to TRBJ2-5, with TRBD2 matching over 7 bases. This CDR3 is 16 amino acids long. In germline, CDR1 is SGHDN, CDR2 FVKESK. The V and J ends lost 1 base and 3 bases, in that order; junction bases with no gene match: 8. CDR3 protein: CASSQVPAGVEETQYF. DNA of the CDR3: TGTGCCAGCAGCCAAGTCCCCGCGGGAGTGGAAGAGACCCAGTACTTC. Based on the CDR3 plus reference TRBV14 and TRBJ2-5, the full variable domain is EAGVTQFPSHSVIEKGQTVTLRCDPISGHDNLYWYRRVMGKEIKFLLHFVKESKQDESGMPNNRFLAERTGGTYSTLKVQPAELEDSGVYFCASSQVPAGVEETQYFGPGTRLLVL.

This clonotype was seen more than once but under ten times. The chain has TRBV29-1 and TRBJ2-7; D is unclear. This CDR3 has 12 amino acids. The germline gives CDR1 SQVTM, CDR2 ANQGSEA. The V gene lost 7 bases and the J gene lost 3 bases, with 13 bases spanning the gap. The CDR3 spells CSARPAGYEQYF. The CDR3 region has the DNA TGCAGCGCTCGACCGGCCGGCTACGAGCAGTACTTC.

This clonotype came up a few times. This rearrangement joins TRBV19 to TRBJ2-1, with TRBD1 as a possible D gene (6 bases). The CDR3 totals 18 residues. V was cut by 5 bases and J by 9 bases, with 29 bases left in between. The germline gives CDR1 LNHDA, CDR2 SQIVND (reference sequence). The CDR3 spells CASSWNGLGRGYPGEQFF. The CDR3 DNA follows: TGTGCCAGTAGTTGGAACGGCCTAGGCAGGGGTTATCCGGGTGAGCAGTTCTTC.

This clonotype was seen only a few times. The chain couples TRBV19 to TRBJ2-3, with a possible D match to TRBD1 (6 bases). From germline, CDR1 is LNHDA and CDR2 SQIVND (reference sequence). Trimming removed 5 bases from V and 10 bases from J, with 13 bases in between. CDR3 length: 12 amino acids. The DNA of the CDR3 is TGTGCCAGTAGTCCAGCAGGGGTGGCGCAGTATTTT. This gives the protein CASSPAGVAQYF.

The chain employs TRBV19 and TRBJ2-1; TRBD2 aligns across 7 bases. The trim removed 11 bases at V and 1 base at J, leaving 8 bases unmatched. The CDR3 is 14 amino acids. Germline assignment: CDR1 LNHDA and CDR2 SQIVND (reference sequence). The CDR3 loop reads CAFKAGRSYNEQFF. The CDR3 region has the DNA TGTGCCTTCAAAGCGGGGAGATCCTACAATGAGCAGTTCTTC.

The rearrangement uses TRBV4-2 and TRBJ1-5; no clear D gene. Germline CDR1 LGHNA, CDR2 YNFKEQ. Trimming stripped 0 bases from V and 1 base from J, with 4 bases between. CDR3 length: 14 amino acids. The CDR3 DNA follows: TGTGCCAGCAGCCAAGATATGAGCAATCAGCCCCAGCATTTT. It specifies CASSQDMSNQPQHF.

The J gene is TRBJ2-7, the V gene TRBV10-3; perhaps TRBD2 as D (5 bases). The CDR3 consists of 15 residues. Germline V gene lookup returns CDR1 ENHRY and CDR2 SYGVKD. V was cut by 3 bases and J by 3 bases, with 15 bases left in between. The CDR3 DNA sequence: TGTGCCATCAGTGAAGAGTCGGGGTCCCACTACGAGCAGTACTTC. Its translation: CAISEESGSHYEQYF.

This rearrangement joins TRBV29-1 to TRBJ1-2; D ambiguous. V shed 2 bases and J shed 5 bases, with 6 bases lying between them. The CDR3 covers 11 residues. Germline V gene data show CDR1 as SQVTM and CDR2 as ANQGSEA. DNA of the CDR3: TGCAGCGTTGAAAATGGATATGGCTACACCTTC. Translation: CSVENGYGYTF.

CDR3 nucleotide sequence: TGCAGCGTTGAAGGAGGTTTGCGGGGGTATTTCCAAGAGACCCAGTACTTC. This translates into CSVEGGLRGYFQETQYF. The V call is TRBV29-1, the J call TRBJ2-5; 7 positions match TRBD2. The CDR3 sequence is 17 residues long. V shed 1 base, J shed 1 base, and the junction held 12 bases outside the gene matches. The germline V gene has CDR1 SQVTM and CDR2 ANQGSEA.

The J gene is TRBJ1-4, the V gene TRBV7-6, with 7 bases fitting TRBD1. Germline V gene sequence: CDR1 SGHVS, CDR2 FNYEAQ. The length of the CDR3 is 16 residues. J lost 0 bases, V lost 9 bases, and 10 bases had no gene match. CDR3 nucleotides: TGTGCCAGTAACCGCCGGGACAGCGCAACTAATGAAAAACTGTTTTTT. It is translated as CASNRRDSATNEKLFF.

The sample holds one count of this clonotype. The V gene is TRBV7-9, the J gene TRBJ1-1; TRBD1 aligns across 7 bases. Trimming removed 5 bases from V and 5 bases from J; junction bases left unmatched: 5. Germline-derived CDR1 and CDR2 are SEHNR and FQNEAQ (reference sequence). The CDR3 loop spans 13 amino acids. The CDR3 here is CASSRDSWTEAFF. In DNA form, the CDR3 reads TGTGCCAGCAGCAGGGACAGTTGGACTGAAGCTTTCTTT.

This clonotype was recorded a few times. The chain joins TRBV6-1 to TRBJ1-2, with D unresolved. The V and J ends lost 4 bases and 2 bases respectively, with 8 bases between them. Germline CDR1 and CDR2: MNHNS and SASEGT. The CDR3 length is 13 residues. The CDR3 DNA reads as TGTGCCAGCAGTGGGGTCAGAAACTATGGCTACACCTTC. Translation gives CASSGVRNYGYTF.

This clonotype was found a few times. CDR3 sequence (DNA): TGTGCCAGTAGTCTCCTTAGCCAGATCAATCAGCCCCAGCATTTT. Protein: CASSLLSQINQPQHF. The genes are TRBV19 and TRBJ1-5; D not certain. V shed 5 bases and J shed 3 bases, with 14 bases lying between them. The CDR3 extends over 15 amino acids. Germline V gene data show CDR1 as LNHDA and CDR2 as SQIVND (reference sequence).

This clonotype was seen a few times. V gene TRBV9 combines with J gene TRBJ2-7, with D possibly TRBD2 on 6 matching bases. The V end lost 1 base, the J end lost 7 bases, and 15 bases lay between the germline ends. The CDR3 contains 14 residues. CDR1 and CDR2 from the germline V gene are SGDLS and YYNGEE. In nucleotides, the CDR3 is TGTGCCAGCAGCGTAAATAGCTGGGGAGGAGAGCAGTACTTC. Amino acid sequence: CASSVNSWGGEQYF.

V is TRBV19 and J is TRBJ1-1, with 7 bases matching TRBD1. Germline trimming cut 8 bases from V and 6 bases from J; bases unmatched to any gene: 9. The CDR3 sequence is 13 residues long. CDR1 and CDR2 from the germline V gene are LNHDA and SQIVND (reference sequence). CDR3 sequence (DNA): TGTGCCAGTCAAACAGGGGTCGGCCCTGAAGCTTTCTTT. Residues: CASQTGVGPEAFF. The entire variable domain, with the rest obtained from reference TRBV19 and TRBJ1-1, is as follows: DGGITQSPKYLFRKEGQNVTLSCEQNLNHDAMYWYRQDPGQGLRLIYYSQIVNDFQKGDIAEGYSVSREKKESFPLTVTSAQKNPTAFYLCASQTGVGPEAFFGQGTRLTVV.